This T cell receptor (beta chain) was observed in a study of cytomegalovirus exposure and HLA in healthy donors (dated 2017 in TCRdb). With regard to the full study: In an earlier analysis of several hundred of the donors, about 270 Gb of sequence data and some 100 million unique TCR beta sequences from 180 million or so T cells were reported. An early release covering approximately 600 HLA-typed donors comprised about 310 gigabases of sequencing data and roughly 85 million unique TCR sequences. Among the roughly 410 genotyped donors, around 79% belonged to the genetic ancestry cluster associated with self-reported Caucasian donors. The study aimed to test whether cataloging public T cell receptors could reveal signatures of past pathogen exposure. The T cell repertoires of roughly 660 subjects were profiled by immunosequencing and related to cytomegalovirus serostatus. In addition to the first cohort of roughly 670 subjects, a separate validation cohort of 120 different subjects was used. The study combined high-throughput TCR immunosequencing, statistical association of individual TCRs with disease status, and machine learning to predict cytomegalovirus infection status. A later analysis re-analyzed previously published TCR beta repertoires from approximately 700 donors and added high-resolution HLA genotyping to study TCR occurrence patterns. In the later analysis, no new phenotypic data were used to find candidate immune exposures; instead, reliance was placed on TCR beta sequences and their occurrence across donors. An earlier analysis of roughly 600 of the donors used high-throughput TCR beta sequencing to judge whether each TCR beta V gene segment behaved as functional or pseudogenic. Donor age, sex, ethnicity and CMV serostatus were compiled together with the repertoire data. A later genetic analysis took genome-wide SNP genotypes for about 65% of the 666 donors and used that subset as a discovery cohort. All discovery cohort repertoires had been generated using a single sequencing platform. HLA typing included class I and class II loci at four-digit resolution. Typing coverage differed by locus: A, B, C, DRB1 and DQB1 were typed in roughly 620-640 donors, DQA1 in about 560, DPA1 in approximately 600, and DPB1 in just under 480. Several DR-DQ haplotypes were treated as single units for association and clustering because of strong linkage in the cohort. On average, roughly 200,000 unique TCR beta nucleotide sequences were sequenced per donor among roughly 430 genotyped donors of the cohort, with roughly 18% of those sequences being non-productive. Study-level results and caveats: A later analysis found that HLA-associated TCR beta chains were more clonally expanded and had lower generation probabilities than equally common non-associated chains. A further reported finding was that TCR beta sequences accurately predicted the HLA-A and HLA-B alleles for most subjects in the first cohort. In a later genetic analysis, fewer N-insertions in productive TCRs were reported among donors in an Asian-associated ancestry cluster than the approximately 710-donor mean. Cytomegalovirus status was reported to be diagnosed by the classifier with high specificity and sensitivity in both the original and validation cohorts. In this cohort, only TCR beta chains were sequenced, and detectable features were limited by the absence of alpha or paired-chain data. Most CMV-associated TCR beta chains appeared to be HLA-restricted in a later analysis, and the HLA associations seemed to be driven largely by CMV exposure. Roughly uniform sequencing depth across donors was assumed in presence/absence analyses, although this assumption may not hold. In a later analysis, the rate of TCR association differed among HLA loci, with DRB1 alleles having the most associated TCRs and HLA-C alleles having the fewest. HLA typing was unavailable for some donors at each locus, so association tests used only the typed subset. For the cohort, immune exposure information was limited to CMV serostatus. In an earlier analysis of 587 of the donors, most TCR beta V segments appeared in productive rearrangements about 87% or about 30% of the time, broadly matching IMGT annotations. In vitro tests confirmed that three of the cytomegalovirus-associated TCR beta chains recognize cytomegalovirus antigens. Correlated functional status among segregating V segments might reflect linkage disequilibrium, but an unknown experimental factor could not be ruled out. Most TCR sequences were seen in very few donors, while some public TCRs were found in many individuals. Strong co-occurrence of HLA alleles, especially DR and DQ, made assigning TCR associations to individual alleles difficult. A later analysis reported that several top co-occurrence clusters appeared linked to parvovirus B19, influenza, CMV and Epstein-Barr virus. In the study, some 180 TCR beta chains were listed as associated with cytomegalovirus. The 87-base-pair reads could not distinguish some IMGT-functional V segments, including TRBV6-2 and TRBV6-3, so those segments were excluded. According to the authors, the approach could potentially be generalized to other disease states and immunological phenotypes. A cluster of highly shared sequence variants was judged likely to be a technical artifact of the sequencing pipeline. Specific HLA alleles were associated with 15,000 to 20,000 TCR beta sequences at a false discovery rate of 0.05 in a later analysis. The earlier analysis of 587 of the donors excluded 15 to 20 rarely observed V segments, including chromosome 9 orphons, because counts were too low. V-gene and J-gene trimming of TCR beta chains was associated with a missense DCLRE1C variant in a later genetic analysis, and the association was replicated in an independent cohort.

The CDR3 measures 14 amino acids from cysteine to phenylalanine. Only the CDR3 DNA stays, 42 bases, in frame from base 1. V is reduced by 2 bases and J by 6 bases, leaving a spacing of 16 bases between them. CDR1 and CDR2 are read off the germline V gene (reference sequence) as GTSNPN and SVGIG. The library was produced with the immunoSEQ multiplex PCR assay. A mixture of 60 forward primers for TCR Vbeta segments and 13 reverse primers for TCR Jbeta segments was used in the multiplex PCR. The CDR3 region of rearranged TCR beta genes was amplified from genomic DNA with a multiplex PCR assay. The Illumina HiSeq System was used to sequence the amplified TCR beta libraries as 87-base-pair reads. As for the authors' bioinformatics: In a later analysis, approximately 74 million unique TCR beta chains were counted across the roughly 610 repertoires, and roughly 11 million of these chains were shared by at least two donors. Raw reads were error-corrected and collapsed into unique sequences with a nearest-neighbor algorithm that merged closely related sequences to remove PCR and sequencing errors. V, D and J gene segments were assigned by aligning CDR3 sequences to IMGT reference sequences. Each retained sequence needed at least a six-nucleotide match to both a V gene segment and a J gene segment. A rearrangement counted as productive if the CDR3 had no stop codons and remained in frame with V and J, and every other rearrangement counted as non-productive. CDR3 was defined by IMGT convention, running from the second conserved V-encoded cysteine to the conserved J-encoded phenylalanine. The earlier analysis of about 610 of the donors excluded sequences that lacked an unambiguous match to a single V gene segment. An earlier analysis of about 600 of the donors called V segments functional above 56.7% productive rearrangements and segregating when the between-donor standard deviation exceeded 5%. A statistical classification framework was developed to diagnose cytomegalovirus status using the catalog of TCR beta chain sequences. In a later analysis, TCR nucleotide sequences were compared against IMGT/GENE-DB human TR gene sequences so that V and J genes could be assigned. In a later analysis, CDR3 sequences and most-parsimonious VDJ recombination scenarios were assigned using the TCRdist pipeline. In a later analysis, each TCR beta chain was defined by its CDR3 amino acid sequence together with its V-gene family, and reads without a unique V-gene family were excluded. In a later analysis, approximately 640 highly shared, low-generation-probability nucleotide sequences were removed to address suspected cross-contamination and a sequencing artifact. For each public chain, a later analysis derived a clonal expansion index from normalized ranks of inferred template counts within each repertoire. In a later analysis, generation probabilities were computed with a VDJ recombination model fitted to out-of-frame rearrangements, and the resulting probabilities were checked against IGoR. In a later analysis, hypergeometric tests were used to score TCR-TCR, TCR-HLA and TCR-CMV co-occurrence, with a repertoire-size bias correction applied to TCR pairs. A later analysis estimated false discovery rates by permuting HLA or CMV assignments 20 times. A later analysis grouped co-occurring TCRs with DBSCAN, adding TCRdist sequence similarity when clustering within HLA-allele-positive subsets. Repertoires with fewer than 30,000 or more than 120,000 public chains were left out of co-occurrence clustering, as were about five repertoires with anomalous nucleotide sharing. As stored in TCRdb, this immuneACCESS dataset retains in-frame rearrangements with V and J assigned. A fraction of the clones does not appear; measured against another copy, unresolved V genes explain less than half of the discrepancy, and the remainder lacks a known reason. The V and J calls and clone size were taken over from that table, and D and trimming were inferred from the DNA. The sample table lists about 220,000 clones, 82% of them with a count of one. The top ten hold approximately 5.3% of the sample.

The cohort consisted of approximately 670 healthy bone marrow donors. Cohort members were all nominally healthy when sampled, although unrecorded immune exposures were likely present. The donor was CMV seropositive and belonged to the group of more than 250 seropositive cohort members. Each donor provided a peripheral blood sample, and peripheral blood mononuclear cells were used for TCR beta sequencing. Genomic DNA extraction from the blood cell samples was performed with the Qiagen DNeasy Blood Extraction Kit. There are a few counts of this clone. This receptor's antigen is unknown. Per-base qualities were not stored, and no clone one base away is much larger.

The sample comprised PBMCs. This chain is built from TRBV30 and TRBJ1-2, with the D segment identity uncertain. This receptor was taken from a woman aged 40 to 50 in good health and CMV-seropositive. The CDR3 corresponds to CAWSSGRGKDGYTF. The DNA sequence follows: TGTGCCTGGAGTAGCGGACGGGGTAAGGATGGCTACACCTTC.